Presented here are 17 T cell receptor beta chains from one specimen sequenced in a study of blood T cell repertoires in COVID-19. Only in-frame clones appear in the TCRdb table, and some are missing; sequencing was by immunoSEQ multiplex PCR. The sample consists of around 130,000 clones, 85% to 90% of them appearing once. Material: peripheral blood. Every receptor here comes from a man in his fifties with active or convalescent COVID-19.

This sequence joins TRBV3-1 (or the pseudogene TRBV3-2) and TRBJ1-2; 7 bases fit TRBD1. Germline V gives CDR1 LGHDT, CDR2 YNNKEL (reference sequence). This CDR3 comprises 13 residues. The J segment lost 7 bases and the V segment lost 4 bases, leaving 6 bases of the junction unmatched. Written as DNA, the CDR3 is TGTGCCAGCAGCCGTGGACAGGCGAGTGGCTACACCTTC. It specifies CASSRGQASGYTF.

The J gene is TRBJ1-5, the V gene TRBV10-1, with TRBD1 matching 10 bases. The CDR3 contains 16 residues. V shed 0 bases and J 6 bases; nucleotides not matched to a gene: 5. CDR1 is WNHNN, CDR2 SYGVQD, per germline (reference sequence). CDR3 DNA sequence: TGCGCCAGCAGTGAGTCGGGGGGACAGGGGTTTCAGCCCCAGCATTTT. It is translated as CASSESGGQGFQPQHF.

This chain connects TRBV9 to TRBJ2-7; TRBD2 matches 11 bases. CDR3 length: 18 amino acids. The ends lost 4 bases at V and 0 bases at J; junction bases unmatched: 12. CDR1 is SGDLS and CDR2 is YYNGEE in the germline V gene. CDR3 DNA: TGTGCCAGCAGCCCATTACTGACTAGCGGGAAGTACTCCTACGAGCAGTACTTC. Protein sequence: CASSPLLTSGKYSYEQYF.

The CDR3 protein is CASSPRGLGGYTF. As DNA, the CDR3 is TGCGCCAGCAGTCCCAGGGGGCTTGGTGGCTACACCTTC. This chain joins TRBV4-3 and TRBJ1-2; 8 bases fit TRBD1. The V gene end was trimmed by 6 bases and the J gene end by 7 bases; junction bases not matched to a gene: 7. The CDR3 contains 13 residues. In germline, CDR1 is LGHNA, CDR2 YSLEER.

The chain couples TRBV5-1 to TRBJ2-2; 7 bases line up with TRBD1. The J segment lost 4 bases and the V segment lost 1 base, leaving 4 bases of the junction unmatched. The germline V gene has CDR1 SGHRS and CDR2 YFSETQ. The CDR3 sequence is 15 residues long. CDR3 nucleotides: TGCGCCAGCAGCTTGAAGGGGGCGTCCACCGGGGAGCTGTTTTTT. It is translated as CASSLKGASTGELFF.

This chain connects TRBV2 to TRBJ2-7; 11 bases map to TRBD2. CDR1 and CDR2 (germline): SNHLY, FYNNEI. The CDR3 runs 15 residues. The ends lost 1 base at V and 6 bases at J; junction bases unmatched: 5. The CDR3 DNA follows: TGTGCCAGCAGTGAAGATAGCGGGAGGGCCGGCGAGCAGTACTTC. This codes for CASSEDSGRAGEQYF.

This rearrangement joins TRBV6-6 to TRBJ2-1; TRBD1 matches at 8 bases. The CDR3 is made up of 15 amino acids. Trimming removed 5 bases from V and 1 base from J; junction bases left unmatched: 4. CDR1 and CDR2 from the germline V gene are MNHNY and SVGAGI (reference sequence). The CDR3 is CASSTRQGSYNEQFF. DNA of the CDR3: TGTGCCAGCAGTACACGACAGGGGTCCTACAATGAGCAGTTCTTC.

CDR3 coding DNA: TGCGCCAGCAGCCAAGATCCGGCGGGGGGGTACCGGGAGCAGTTCTTC. Protein product: CASSQDPAGGYREQFF. V is TRBV4-3 and J is TRBJ2-1; 9 positions agree with TRBD2. CDR1 is LGHNA and CDR2 is YSLEER in the germline V gene. The J segment lost 10 bases and the V segment lost 0 bases, leaving 10 bases of the junction unmatched. This CDR3 is 16 amino acids long.

The rearrangement joins TRBV13 to TRBJ2-3, with D perhaps TRBD2 (6 bases). V lost 2 bases to trimming and J lost 3 bases, with 6 bases between them. Per germline, CDR1 PRHDT and CDR2 FYEKMQ (reference sequence). CDR3 length: 13 amino acids. CDR3 region: CASSLLATDTQYF. In DNA form, the CDR3 reads TGTGCCAGCAGCTTACTAGCGACAGATACGCAGTATTTT. The full variable domain, its missing parts supplied by reference TRBV13 and TRBJ2-3, is AAGVIQSPRHLIKEKRETATLKCYPIPRHDTVYWYQQGPGQDPQFLISFYEKMQSDKGSIPDRFSAQQFSDYHSELNMSSLELGDSALYFCASSLLATDTQYFGPGTRLTVL.

This sequence joins TRBV27 and TRBJ2-7, with a possible D match to TRBD1 (6 bases). Trimming took off 6 bases at V and 0 bases at J, with 9 bases between the two ends. CDR3 length: 13 amino acids. Per the germline V gene, CDR1 is MNHEY and CDR2 is SMNVEV (reference sequence). The CDR3 loop is CASSPTGSYEQYF. DNA of the CDR3: TGTGCCAGCAGCCCGACAGGCTCCTACGAGCAGTACTTC.

This sequence joins TRBV13 and TRBJ1-4, with 7 bases fitting TRBD1. Trimming removed 5 bases from V and 7 bases from J; junction bases left unmatched: 4. The CDR3 sequence is 13 residues long. Per the germline V gene, CDR1 is PRHDT and CDR2 is FYEKMQ (reference sequence). CDR3 amino acids: CASSPTGVEKLFF. For the CDR3, the DNA is TGTGCCAGCAGCCCCACAGGGGTTGAAAAACTGTTTTTT. Full variable domain (remainder filled in from reference TRBV13 and TRBJ1-4): AAGVIQSPRHLIKEKRETATLKCYPIPRHDTVYWYQQGPGQDPQFLISFYEKMQSDKGSIPDRFSAQQFSDYHSELNMSSLELGDSALYFCASSPTGVEKLFFGSGTQLSVL.

The V and J genes are TRBV6-5 and TRBJ1-2; 7 nucleotides align to TRBD1. Germline CDR1 and CDR2: MNHEY and SVGAGI. Trimming cost V 5 bases and J 4 bases; bases outside gene matches: 1. There are 12 residues in the CDR3. CDR3 sequence (DNA): TGTGCCAGCAGTCGGGACAGCTATGGCTACACCTTC. Protein: CASSRDSYGYTF.

The chain couples TRBV24-1 to TRBJ2-3; no clear D gene. Germline CDR1 and CDR2: KGHDR and SFDVKD. The CDR3 sequence is 14 residues long. V was clipped by 1 base and J by 2 bases, with 6 bases between them. CDR3 coding DNA: TGTGCCACCAGTGATTTTTCCATCACAGATACGCAGTATTTT. Its protein is CATSDFSITDTQYF.

The V gene is TRBV2, the J gene TRBJ2-7; 7 bases match TRBD2. Per the germline V gene, CDR1 is SNHLY and CDR2 is FYNNEI. V lost 6 bases to trimming and J lost 4 bases; unmatched junction nucleotides: 9. CDR3 size: 14 residues. The CDR3 spells CASRHSGGLYEQYF. The DNA for the CDR3 is TGTGCCAGCAGGCACTCGGGAGGTCTTTACGAGCAGTACTTC.

This chain connects TRBV5-6 to TRBJ2-1; 9 nucleotides agree with TRBD1. J gave up 9 bases and V 0 bases, and 4 bases lay outside the gene matches. This CDR3 comprises 14 residues. CDR1 SGHDT and CDR2 YYEEEE come from the germline V gene. CDR3 amino acids: CASSLGTGVAEQFF. The CDR3 DNA follows: TGTGCCAGCAGCTTGGGGACAGGGGTTGCTGAGCAGTTCTTC.

This chain uses TRBV15 with TRBJ2-6; perhaps TRBD1 as D (6 bases). V lost 3 bases to trimming and J lost 1 base, with 10 bases between them. Germline-derived CDR1 and CDR2 are LNHNV and YYDKDF (reference sequence). The CDR3 totals 16 residues. In DNA, the CDR3 is TGTGCCACCAGCAGGGAACAGGGATCTGGGGCCAACGTCCTGACTTTC. Translated, it gives CATSREQGSGANVLTF.

The genes are TRBV5-1 and TRBJ1-3; D possibly corresponds to TRBD1 (6 bases). V was shortened by 0 bases and J by 2 bases, with 15 bases between the two germline ends. Germline values: CDR1 SGHRS, CDR2 YFSETQ. The CDR3 extends over 17 amino acids. CDR3 sequence: CASSLAGSGVTGNTIYF. CDR3 coding DNA: TGCGCCAGCAGCTTGGCCGGGTCAGGGGTAACTGGAAACACCATATATTTT.